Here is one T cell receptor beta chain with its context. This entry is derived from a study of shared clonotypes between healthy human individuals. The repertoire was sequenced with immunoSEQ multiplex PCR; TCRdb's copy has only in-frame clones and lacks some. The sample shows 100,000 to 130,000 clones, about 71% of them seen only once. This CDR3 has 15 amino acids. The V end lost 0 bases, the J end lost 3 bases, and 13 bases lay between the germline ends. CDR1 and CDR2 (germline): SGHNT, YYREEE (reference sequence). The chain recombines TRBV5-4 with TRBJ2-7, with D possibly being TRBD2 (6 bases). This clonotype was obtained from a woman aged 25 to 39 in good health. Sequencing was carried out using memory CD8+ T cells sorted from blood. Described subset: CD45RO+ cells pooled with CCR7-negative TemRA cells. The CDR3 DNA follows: TGTGCCAGCAGCTTGGCGCGGGGCCACGACTACGAGCAGTACTTC. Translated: CASSLARGHDYEQYF.